The 13 T cell receptor beta chains given below trace back to one sample, sequenced in a study of shared clonotypes between healthy human individuals. Sequenced by immunoSEQ multiplex PCR; TCRdb stores in-frame clones only, minus some. This table holds hundreds of thousands of clones, roughly 79% found once. The specimen was PBMCs. The receptors were sampled from a woman aged 40 to 50 in good health. Some clones in this sample may be carry-over from other donors' samples.

Remarks on this clone: The sample has other DNA sequences that encode this CDR3 too. This sequence joins TRBV28 and TRBJ2-2; D is undetermined. Germline V lookup: CDR1 MDHEN, CDR2 SYDVKM. Trimming took 3 bases from V and 1 from J, leaving 3 bases between them. This CDR3 region has 13 residues. Here the CDR3 reads CASSLGNTGELFF. CDR3 nucleotides: TGTGCCAGCAGTTTGGGGAACACCGGGGAGCTGTTTTTT.

This clone was seen repeatedly, ten times or more. This chain uses TRBV7-2 with TRBJ2-3; no clear D. V dropped 5 bases and J dropped 5 bases, with 14 bases sitting between them. Looked up from germline, CDR1 is SGHTA and CDR2 is FQGNSA. The CDR3 sequence is 14 residues long. In DNA form, the CDR3 reads TGTGCCAGCAGCCTGTCTGGTGGTTTAGATACGCAGTATTTT. It is translated as CASSLSGGLDTQYF.

A note on this clone: The same CDR3 is also encoded by other DNA sequences in this sample. The chain uses TRBV19 and TRBJ2-3, with D perhaps matching TRBD2 (5 bases). Per germline, CDR1 LNHDA and CDR2 SQIVND (reference sequence). The CDR3 has 14 residues. V was clipped by 3 bases and J by 0 bases, with 7 bases between them. The DNA for the CDR3 is TGTGCCAGTAGTATCGGAGGTAGCACAGATACGCAGTATTTT. Protein sequence: CASSIGGSTDTQYF.

To note about this clone: A far larger clone is one nucleotide away, so this likely arose from a read error. The chain is built from TRBV2 and TRBJ2-1; unclear D gene. Germline-derived CDR1 and CDR2 are SNHLY and FYNNEI. This CDR3 region has 13 residues. The CDR3 loop reads CASSKAFSHEQFF. The DNA of the CDR3 is TGTGCCAGCAGTAAAGCATTTTCCCATGAGCAGTTCTTC.

This clone was seen more than once but under ten times. The chain carries TRBV9 and TRBJ1-3; D may be TRBD1 (5 bases). Germline CDR1 reads SGDLS; CDR2 reads YYNGEE. The V gene lost 3 bases and the J gene lost 2 bases, with 12 bases spanning the gap. The CDR3 is made up of 15 amino acids. The CDR3 DNA reads TGTGCCAGCAGCGCGCAGGGTAGCGCTGGAAACACCATATATTTT. This codes for CASSAQGSAGNTIYF.

The sample holds a few counts of this clone. The chain employs TRBV25-1 and TRBJ2-5, with 10 bases identical to TRBD1. The CDR3 spans 15 residues. The V gene's germline CDR1 is MGHDK and CDR2 SYGVNS. J lost 4 bases, V lost 5 bases, and 7 bases had no gene match. In nucleotides, the CDR3 is TGTGCCAGCAGTCTCGAGGGACAGGGGTCAGAGACCCAGTACTTC. Its translation: CASSLEGQGSETQYF. The whole variable domain, remainder taken from reference TRBV25-1 and TRBJ2-5, is EADIYQTPRYLVIGTGKKITLECSQTMGHDKMYWYQQDPGMELHLIHYSYGVNSTEKGDLSSESTVSRIRTEHFPLTLESARPSHTSQYLCASSLEGQGSETQYFGPGTRLLVL.

Only a few counts were recorded for this clone. V and J are TRBV7-2 and TRBJ2-5; D perhaps matches TRBD2 (5 bases). The germline CDR1 and CDR2 sequences are SGHTA and FQGNSA. CDR3 length equals 14 residues. The V and J ends lost 1 base and 5 bases respectively, with 11 bases between them. CDR3 residues: CASSLEVGAETQYF. Here the CDR3 DNA reads TGTGCCAGCAGCTTAGAGGTGGGAGCGGAGACCCAGTACTTC.

The V gene is TRBV27, the J gene TRBJ1-3; a weak D match, TRBD1 (5 bases). The CDR3 has 14 residues. Trimming removed 6 bases from V and 2 bases from J, with 11 bases in between. The germline gives CDR1 MNHEY, CDR2 SMNVEV (reference sequence). The CDR3 nucleotides read TGTGCCAGCAGAGCAGACAGCGCTGGAAACACCATATATTTT. Protein product: CASRADSAGNTIYF.

The J gene is TRBJ1-1, the V gene TRBV7-3; perhaps TRBD1 as D (5 bases). Looked up from germline, CDR1 is SGHTA and CDR2 is FQGTGA. The CDR3 totals 14 residues. Deletions cut 2 bases from V and 1 base from J, with 8 bases between. The CDR3 loop is CASSLQGRNTEAFF. CDR3 nucleotides: TGTGCCAGCAGCTTACAGGGCCGGAACACTGAAGCTTTCTTT. The variable domain in full, completed from reference TRBV7-3 and TRBJ1-1, reads GAGVSQTPSNKVTEKGKYVELRCDPISGHTALYWYRQSLGQGPEFLIYFQGTGAADDSGLPNDRFFAVRPEGSVSTLKIQRTERGDSAVYLCASSLQGRNTEAFFGQGTRLTVV.

The chain couples TRBV28 to TRBJ1-1, with 9 positions matching TRBD1. The CDR3 runs to 15 residues. Germline CDR1 reads MDHEN; CDR2 reads SYDVKM. The ends lost 6 bases at V and 1 base at J; junction bases unmatched: 6. The CDR3 DNA reads TGTGCCAGCAGCTCGGACAGGGGTTGGAACACTGAAGCTTTCTTT. This sequence encodes CASSSDRGWNTEAFF.

In the case of this clone: A much larger clone differs by one base, so this may be a read error. This sequence joins TRBV10-3 and TRBJ1-2; 9 bases are a match to TRBD1. In germline, CDR1 is ENHRY, CDR2 SYGVKD. The CDR3 loop spans 11 amino acids. CDR3 loop: CTIGTGYGYTF. The CDR3 region has the DNA TGTACCATCGGGACAGGGTATGGCTACACCTTC.

CDR3 protein: CASSPRVSAKNIQYF. CDR3 coding DNA: TGTGCCAGCAGCCCGAGAGTTTCGGCCAAAAACATTCAGTACTTC. The J gene is TRBJ2-4, the V gene TRBV27; D gene uncertain. Per the germline V gene, CDR1 is MNHEY and CDR2 is SMNVEV (reference sequence). CDR3 length equals 15 residues. The V end lost 6 bases, the J end lost 1 base, and 13 bases lay between the germline ends.

V gene TRBV7-6 combines with J gene TRBJ2-7, with D maybe TRBD2 (6 bases). From germline, CDR1 is SGHVS and CDR2 FNYEAQ. Trimming shortened V by 5 bases and J by 3 bases, and 11 bases separated the two germline ends. The CDR3 runs to 13 residues. CDR3 coding DNA: TGTGCCAGCAGCCCGGGACTTCTCTACGAGCAGTACTTC. It codes for CASSPGLLYEQYF.